Following are 21 T cell receptor beta chains from one sample sequenced in a study of CD8 T cells in Susac syndrome. With random hexamers, about 0.45 to 1 ug RNA was reverse transcribed. MiXCR, run by TCRdb on the immunoSEQ multiplex PCR reads, gives a single entry per CDR3 protein. The sample shows about 50,000 distinct CDR3 sequences, approximately 93% of them seen only once. Sequenced sample: CD8+ T cells from PBMCs. Receptor source: a human donor with multiple sclerosis.

This clonotype was seen once. The V call is TRBV13, the J call TRBJ1-2, with D possibly TRBD1 on 6 matching bases. The CDR3 sequence is 13 residues long. Trimming left V 4 bases short and J 8 bases short, with 14 bases between. Germline CDR1 PRHDT, CDR2 FYEKMQ (reference sequence). CDR3 DNA: TGTGCCAGCAGCTCCGGGACACAGGGCGGCTACACCTTC. This codes for CASSSGTQGGYTF. Looking up the rest from reference TRBV13 and TRBJ1-2 gives the full variable domain: AAGVIQSPRHLIKEKRETATLKCYPIPRHDTVYWYQQGPGQDPQFLISFYEKMQSDKGSIPDRFSAQQFSDYHSELNMSSLELGDSALYFCASSSGTQGGYTFGSGTRLTVV.

This sequence joins TRBV7-9 and TRBJ2-7; D call uncertain. There are 15 residues in the CDR3. V was cut by 2 bases and J by 3 bases, with 14 bases left in between. Germline CDR1 reads SEHNR; CDR2 reads FQNEAQ (reference sequence). CDR3 sequence (DNA): TGTGCCAGCAGCTTATGGCCAAGCCTACTCTACGAGCAGTACTTC. Residues: CASSLWPSLLYEQYF. Supplemented by reference TRBV7-9 and TRBJ2-7, the full variable domain reads DTGVSQNPRHKITKRGQNVTFRCDPISEHNRLYWYRQTLGQGPEFLTYFQNEAQLEKSRLLSDRFSAERPKGSFSTLEIQRTEQGDSAMYLCASSLWPSLLYEQYFGPGTRLTVT.

The chain carries TRBV20-1 and TRBJ2-7; the D gene is possibly TRBD2 (5 bases). CDR1 DFQATT and CDR2 SNEGSKA come from the germline V gene (reference sequence). Trimming left V 1 base short and J 0 bases short, with 13 bases between. This CDR3 spans 15 amino acids. CDR3: CSARVSGLSSYEQYF. The CDR3 DNA reads as TGCAGTGCTAGAGTGAGCGGCCTAAGCTCCTACGAGCAGTACTTC.

This chain uses TRBV5-6 with TRBJ1-5, with no clear D. From germline, CDR1 is SGHDT and CDR2 YYEEEE. This CDR3 comprises 15 residues. V was trimmed by 2 bases and J by 1 base, leaving 10 bases between them. The CDR3 DNA follows: TGTGCCAGCAGCTTTCTCGCAGACAGCAATCAGCCCCAGCATTTT. Its protein is CASSFLADSNQPQHF.

This chain links TRBV20-1 with TRBJ2-7, with 9 bases fitting TRBD2. CDR3 length: 13 residues. Per germline, CDR1 DFQATT and CDR2 SNEGSKA (reference sequence). The junction had 3 bases not matched to a gene; V was cut back by 3 bases and J by 3 bases. Here the CDR3 DNA reads TGCAGTGCTAGGGGCGGGAGGGACTACGAGCAGTACTTC. This codes for CSARGGRDYEQYF.

V and J are TRBV12-3 or TRBV12-4 and TRBJ1-6; no definite D call. The germline V and J ends were trimmed by 5 bases and 4 bases, with 9 bases remaining between them. The CDR3 consists of 14 residues. Here the CDR3 DNA reads TGTGCCAGCAGTCGTACAGATTATAATTCACCCCTCCACTTT. Translation gives CASSRTDYNSPLHF.

V is TRBV4-3 and J is TRBJ1-4; 9 bases agree with TRBD1. V gave up 0 bases and J gave up 7 bases; unmatched junction bases: 3. Germline CDR1 reads LGHNA; CDR2 reads YSLEER. The CDR3 totals 15 residues. The CDR3 DNA reads TGCGCCAGCAGCCAAGACGGGACAGGGTTTGAAAAACTGTTTTTT. The encoded protein is CASSQDGTGFEKLFF.

The chain couples TRBV7-9 to TRBJ2-3; D possibly matches TRBD1 or TRBD2 (5 bases each). This CDR3 has 14 amino acids. V lost 1 base, J lost 8 bases, and 13 bases lay in between. Germline CDR1 is SEHNR and CDR2 is FQNEAQ (reference sequence). The CDR3 coding sequence is TGTGCCAGCAGCTTAGGGGGGAGCCTGGGTACGCAGTATTTT. It encodes CASSLGGSLGTQYF.

The chain carries TRBV6-1 and TRBJ2-7; no firm D call. The CDR3 runs to 14 residues. The germline V gene has CDR1 MNHNS and CDR2 SASEGT. Trimming took off 8 bases at V and 0 bases at J, with 14 bases between the two ends. CDR3 loop: CASSLWLGSYEQYF. CDR3 nucleotide sequence: TGTGCCAGCTCTCTGTGGCTAGGCTCCTACGAGCAGTACTTC.

The chain joins TRBV5-1 to TRBJ2-3, with 9 bases fitting TRBD2. The germline V gene has CDR1 SGHRS and CDR2 YFSETQ. V gave up 2 bases and J gave up 4 bases; unmatched junction bases: 8. CDR3 length: 16 residues. The CDR3 nucleotides read TGCGCCAGCAGCTTTGGGGGAGCGGGGGGCCCAGATACGCAGTATTTT. Protein: CASSFGGAGGPDTQYF.

In this sample, this clonotype turned up once. Germline and junction disagree at one end, which may indicate a read error. The rearrangement links TRBV7-7 to TRBJ2-7, with D possibly TRBD2 on 6 matching bases. Per germline, CDR1 SSHAT and CDR2 FNYEAQ (reference sequence). This CDR3 is built from 15 residues. The DNA for the CDR3 is TGTGCTAGCAGCTTGGGACGGGGGAGAGCCTACGAGCAGTACTTC. Translated, it gives CASSLGRGRAYEQYF.

The chain recombines TRBV9 with TRBJ1-6, with D unresolved. Trimming left V 4 bases short and J 7 bases short, with 9 bases between. The CDR3 runs to 13 residues. Germline values: CDR1 SGDLS, CDR2 YYNGEE. CDR3 nucleotides: TGTGCCAGCAGCCCCGAAGTCAATTCACCCCTCCACTTT. Its protein product is CASSPEVNSPLHF.

The chain links TRBV20-1 to TRBJ2-7, with D perhaps being TRBD1 or TRBD2 (6 bases each). The V gene lost 7 bases and the J gene lost 3 bases, with 16 bases spanning the gap. This CDR3 has 13 residues. The germline V gene has CDR1 DFQATT and CDR2 SNEGSKA (reference sequence). The CDR3 spells CSGRGPANYEQYF. In DNA, the CDR3 is TGCAGTGGTCGGGGGCCCGCTAACTACGAGCAGTACTTC.

This chain connects TRBV28 to TRBJ2-1; 8 bases match TRBD1. The CDR3 loop spans 15 amino acids. Germline V CDR1 and CDR2: MDHEN, SYDVKM. Trimming cost V 6 bases and J 4 bases; bases outside gene matches: 8. CDR3 region: CASSNTDREYNEQFF. CDR3 DNA: TGTGCCAGCAGCAACACGGACAGGGAGTACAATGAGCAGTTCTTC.

This rearrangement joins TRBV4-1 to TRBJ1-5, with TRBD1 as a possible D gene (6 bases). Per the germline V gene, CDR1 is MGHRA and CDR2 is YSYEKL. The germline V and J ends were trimmed by 0 bases and 4 bases, with 10 bases remaining between them. The CDR3 covers 15 residues. The CDR3 reads CASSQEATGNQPQHF. CDR3 nucleotides: TGCGCCAGCAGCCAAGAGGCAACAGGGAATCAGCCCCAGCATTTT.

CDR3 residues: CASTSWTGWTDTQYF. The DNA for the CDR3 is TGCGCCAGCACCTCCTGGACAGGGTGGACAGATACGCAGTATTTT. V is TRBV5-1 and J is TRBJ2-3; TRBD1 matches 8 bases. Trimming cost V 6 bases and J 3 bases; bases outside gene matches: 9. Per germline, CDR1 SGHRS and CDR2 YFSETQ. The CDR3 length is 15 residues.

V is TRBV29-1 and J is TRBJ2-1, with a weak D call TRBD2 (7 bases). The V gene lost 7 bases and the J gene lost 9 bases, with 22 bases spanning the gap. CDR3 length equals 14 residues. Per the germline V gene, CDR1 is SQVTM and CDR2 is ANQGSEA. The CDR3 DNA follows: TGCAGCGCCGGGGGGCGGAGGGCTGTTCTTGAGCAGTTCTTC. This codes for CSAGGRRAVLEQFF.

This clonotype was detected once. The chain has TRBV4-1 and TRBJ2-2; D is unclear. Trimming removed 0 bases at V and 4 bases at J, with 9 bases between. The length of the CDR3 is 15 residues. CDR1 is MGHRA, CDR2 YSYEKL, per germline. The chain's CDR3 is CASSQEEDGTGELFF. As DNA, the CDR3 is TGCGCCAGCAGCCAAGAAGAGGACGGCACCGGGGAGCTGTTTTTT.

The V and J genes are TRBV7-9 and TRBJ2-7, with D possibly TRBD1 on 5 matching bases. CDR1 and CDR2 (germline): SEHNR, FQNEAQ (reference sequence). The CDR3 extends over 13 amino acids. V gave up 6 bases and J gave up 6 bases, with 15 bases separating them. CDR3 in amino acids: CASRWQGIGEQYF. CDR3 in DNA: TGTGCCAGCAGGTGGCAGGGTATAGGCGAGCAGTACTTC.

The gene calls are TRBV7-2 and TRBJ2-7; TRBD1 is a possible D gene (5 bases). Looked up from germline, CDR1 is SGHTA and CDR2 is FQGNSA. Between the trimmed V and J ends, which lost 0 bases and 2 bases, there was a span of 8 bases. The CDR3 spans 14 residues. The CDR3 is CASSLAGPTYEQYF. CDR3 in DNA: TGTGCCAGCAGCTTAGCGGGGCCTACCTACGAGCAGTACTTC.

The chain uses TRBV25-1 and TRBJ1-5, with D perhaps matching TRBD1 (6 bases). The CDR3 is 17 residues long. The germline V gene encodes CDR1 MGHDK and CDR2 SYGVNS. V was trimmed by 4 bases and J by 0 bases, leaving 16 bases between them. CDR3 coding DNA: TGTGCCAGCAGTGGTTGGACAGCTAACCATAGCAATCAGCCCCAGCATTTT. The encoded protein is CASSGWTANHSNQPQHF.